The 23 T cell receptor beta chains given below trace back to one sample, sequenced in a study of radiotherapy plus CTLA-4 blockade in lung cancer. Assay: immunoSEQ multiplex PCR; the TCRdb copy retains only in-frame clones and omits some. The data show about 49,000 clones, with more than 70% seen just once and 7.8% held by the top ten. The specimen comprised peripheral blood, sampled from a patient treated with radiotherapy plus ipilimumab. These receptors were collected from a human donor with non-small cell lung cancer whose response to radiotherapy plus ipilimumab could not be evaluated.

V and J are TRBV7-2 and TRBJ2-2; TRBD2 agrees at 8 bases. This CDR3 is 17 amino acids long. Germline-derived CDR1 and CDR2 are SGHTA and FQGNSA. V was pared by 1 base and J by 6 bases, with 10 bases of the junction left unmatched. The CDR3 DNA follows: TGTGCCAGCAGCTTAGTGGGACTAGTGGTTGTAGCCGGGGAGCTGTTTTTT. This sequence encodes CASSLVGLVVVAGELFF. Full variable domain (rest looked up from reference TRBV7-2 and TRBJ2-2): GAGVSQSPSNKVTEKGKDVELRCDPISGHTALYWYRQSLGQGLEFLIYFQGNSAPDKSGLPSDRFSAERTGGSVSTLTIQRTQQEDSAVYLCASSLVGLVVVAGELFFGEGSRLTVL.

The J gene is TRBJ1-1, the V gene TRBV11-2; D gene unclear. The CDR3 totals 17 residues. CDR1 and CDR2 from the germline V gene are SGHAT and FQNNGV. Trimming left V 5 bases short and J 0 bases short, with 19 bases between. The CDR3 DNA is TGTGCCAGCAGCCTACTCGGGGAGGGTCACATGAACACTGAAGCTTTCTTT. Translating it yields CASSLLGEGHMNTEAFF.

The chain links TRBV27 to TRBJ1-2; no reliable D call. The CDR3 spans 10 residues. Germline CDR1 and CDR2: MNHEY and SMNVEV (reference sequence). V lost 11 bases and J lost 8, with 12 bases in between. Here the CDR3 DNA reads TGTGCCGAGGGCAGAGGAGGCTACACCTTC. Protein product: CAEGRGGYTF.

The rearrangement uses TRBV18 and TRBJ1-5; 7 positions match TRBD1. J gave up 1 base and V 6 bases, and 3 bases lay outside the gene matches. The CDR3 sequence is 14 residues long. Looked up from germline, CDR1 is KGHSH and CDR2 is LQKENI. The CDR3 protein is CASSPGGSNQPQHF. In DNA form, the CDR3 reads TGTGCCAGCTCTCCAGGGGGGAGCAATCAGCCCCAGCATTTT.

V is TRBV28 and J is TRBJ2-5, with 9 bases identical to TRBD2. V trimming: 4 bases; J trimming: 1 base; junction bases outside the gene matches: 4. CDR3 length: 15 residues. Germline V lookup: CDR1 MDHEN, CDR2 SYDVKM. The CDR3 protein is CASSSAGGGQETQYF. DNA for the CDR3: TGTGCCAGCAGTTCCGCGGGGGGGGGCCAAGAGACCCAGTACTTC.

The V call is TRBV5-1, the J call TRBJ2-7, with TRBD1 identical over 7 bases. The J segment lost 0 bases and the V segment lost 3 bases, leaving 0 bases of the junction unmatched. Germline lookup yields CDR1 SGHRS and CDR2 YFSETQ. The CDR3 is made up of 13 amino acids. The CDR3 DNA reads TGCGCCAGCAGCTGGACAGGCTCCTACGAGCAGTACTTC. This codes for CASSWTGSYEQYF.

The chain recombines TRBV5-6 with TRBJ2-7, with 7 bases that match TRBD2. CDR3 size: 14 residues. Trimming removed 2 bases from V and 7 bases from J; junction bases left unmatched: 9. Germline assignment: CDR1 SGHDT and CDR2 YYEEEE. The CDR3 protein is CASSFWGSGGEQYF. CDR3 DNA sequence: TGTGCCAGCAGCTTCTGGGGCTCGGGGGGAGAGCAGTACTTC.

CDR3 amino acids: CASSKQGSGANVLTF. CDR3 in DNA: TGTGCCAGCAGCAAACAGGGCTCTGGGGCCAACGTCCTGACTTTC. This rearrangement joins TRBV7-2 to TRBJ2-6; D possibly corresponds to TRBD1 (6 bases). V was clipped by 5 bases and J by 0 bases, with 8 bases between them. The CDR3 covers 15 residues. Germline loops: CDR1 SGHTA, CDR2 FQGNSA.

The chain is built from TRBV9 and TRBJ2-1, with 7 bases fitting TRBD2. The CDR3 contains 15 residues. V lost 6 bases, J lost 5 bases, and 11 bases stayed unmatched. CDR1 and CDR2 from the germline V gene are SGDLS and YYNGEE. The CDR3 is CASTVGGVWNNEQFF. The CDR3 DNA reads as TGTGCCAGCACCGTGGGGGGGGTGTGGAACAATGAGCAGTTCTTC.

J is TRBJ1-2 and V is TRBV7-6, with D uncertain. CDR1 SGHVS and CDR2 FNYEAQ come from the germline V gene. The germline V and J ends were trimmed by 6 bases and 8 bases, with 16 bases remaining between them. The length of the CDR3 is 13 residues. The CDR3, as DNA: TGTGCCAGCAGTCGAACGGGGATCGGCGGCTACACCTTC. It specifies CASSRTGIGGYTF.

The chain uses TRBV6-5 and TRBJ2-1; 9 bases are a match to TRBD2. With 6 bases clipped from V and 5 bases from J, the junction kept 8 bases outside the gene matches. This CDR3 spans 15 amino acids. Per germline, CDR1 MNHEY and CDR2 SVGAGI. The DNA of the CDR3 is TGTGCCAGCAGCCAGGGACTAGCTTTTGACAATGAGCAGTTCTTC. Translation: CASSQGLAFDNEQFF.

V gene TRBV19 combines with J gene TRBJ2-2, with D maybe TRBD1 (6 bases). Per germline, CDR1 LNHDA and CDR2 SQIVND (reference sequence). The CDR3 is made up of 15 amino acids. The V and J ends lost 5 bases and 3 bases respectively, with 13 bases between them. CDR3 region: CASSLTGRHTGELFF. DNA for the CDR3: TGTGCCAGTAGTCTTACAGGGCGACACACCGGGGAGCTGTTTTTT.

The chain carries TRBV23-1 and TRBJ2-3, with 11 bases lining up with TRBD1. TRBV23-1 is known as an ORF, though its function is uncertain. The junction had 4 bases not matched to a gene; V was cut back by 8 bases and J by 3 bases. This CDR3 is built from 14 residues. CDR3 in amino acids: CASSGQGATDTQYF. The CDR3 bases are TGCGCCAGCTCCGGACAGGGGGCAACAGATACGCAGTATTTT.

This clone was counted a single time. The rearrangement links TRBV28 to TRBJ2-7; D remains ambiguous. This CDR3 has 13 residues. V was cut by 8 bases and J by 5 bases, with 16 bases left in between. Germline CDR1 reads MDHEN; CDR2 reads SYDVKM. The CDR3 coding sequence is TGTGCCAGCCCCAGCGCAGTAGGCCACGAGCAGTACTTC. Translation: CASPSAVGHEQYF.

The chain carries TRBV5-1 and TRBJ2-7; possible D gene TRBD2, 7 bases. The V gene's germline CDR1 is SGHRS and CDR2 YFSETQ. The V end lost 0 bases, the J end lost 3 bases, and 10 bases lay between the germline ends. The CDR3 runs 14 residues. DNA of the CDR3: TGCGCCAGCAGCTTGGAAGGGGGGGTCTACGAGCAGTACTTC. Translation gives CASSLEGGVYEQYF.

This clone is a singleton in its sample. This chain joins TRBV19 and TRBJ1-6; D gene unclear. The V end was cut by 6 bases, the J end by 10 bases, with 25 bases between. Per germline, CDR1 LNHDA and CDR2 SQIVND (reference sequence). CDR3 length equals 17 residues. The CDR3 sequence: CASSSGDGLLLGSPLHF. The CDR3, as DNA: TGTGCCAGTAGCTCCGGGGATGGGCTGCTGCTTGGGTCACCCCTCCACTTT.

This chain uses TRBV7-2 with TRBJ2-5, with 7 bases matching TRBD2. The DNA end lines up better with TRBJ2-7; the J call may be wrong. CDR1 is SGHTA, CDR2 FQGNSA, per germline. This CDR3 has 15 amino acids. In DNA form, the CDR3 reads TGTGCCAGCAGATTTACCCTTGGCGGGGGTAACGAGCAGTACTTC. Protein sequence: CASRFTLGGGNEQYF.

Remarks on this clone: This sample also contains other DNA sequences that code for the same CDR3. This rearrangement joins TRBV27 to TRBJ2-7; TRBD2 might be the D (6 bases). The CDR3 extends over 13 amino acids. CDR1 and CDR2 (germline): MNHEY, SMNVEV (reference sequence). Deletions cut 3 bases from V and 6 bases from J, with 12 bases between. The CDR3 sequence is CASSLQVEGEQYF. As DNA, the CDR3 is TGTGCCAGCAGTTTGCAGGTGGAGGGCGAGCAGTACTTC.

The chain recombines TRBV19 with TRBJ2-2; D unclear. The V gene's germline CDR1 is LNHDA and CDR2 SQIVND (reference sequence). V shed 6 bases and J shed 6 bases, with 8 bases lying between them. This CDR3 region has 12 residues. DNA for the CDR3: TGTGCCAGTAGCCCAGTTTCCGGGGAGCTGTTTTTT. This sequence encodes CASSPVSGELFF.

DNA of the CDR3: TGTGCCAGCAGCCCCGGACAGGGTAGAGAGGAGACCCAGTACTTC. This gives the protein CASSPGQGREETQYF. The rearrangement uses TRBV5-8 and TRBJ2-5, with 8 positions matching TRBD1. CDR3 length: 15 amino acids. Germline loops: CDR1 SGHTS, CDR2 YDEGEE. With V trimmed by 4 bases and J by 5 bases, 10 bases remained unmatched.

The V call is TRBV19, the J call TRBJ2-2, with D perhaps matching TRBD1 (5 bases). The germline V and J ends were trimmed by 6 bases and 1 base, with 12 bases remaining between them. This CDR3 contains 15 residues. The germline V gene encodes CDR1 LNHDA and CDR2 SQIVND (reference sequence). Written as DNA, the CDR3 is TGTGCCAGTAGCCTCGACAGCCTGAACACCGGGGAGCTGTTTTTT. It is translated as CASSLDSLNTGELFF.

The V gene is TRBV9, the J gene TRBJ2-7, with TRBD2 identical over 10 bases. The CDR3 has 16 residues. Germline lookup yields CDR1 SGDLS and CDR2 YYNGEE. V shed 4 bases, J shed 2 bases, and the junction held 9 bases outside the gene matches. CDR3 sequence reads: CASSSRGAGGPYEQYF. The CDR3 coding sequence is TGTGCCAGCAGCTCCCGGGGAGCGGGAGGGCCCTACGAGCAGTACTTC. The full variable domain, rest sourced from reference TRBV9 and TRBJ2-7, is DSGVTQTPKHLITATGQRVTLRCSPRSGDLSVYWYQQSLDQGLQFLIQYYNGEERAKGNILERFSAQQFPDLHSELNLSSLELGDSALYFCASSSRGAGGPYEQYFGPGTRLTVT.

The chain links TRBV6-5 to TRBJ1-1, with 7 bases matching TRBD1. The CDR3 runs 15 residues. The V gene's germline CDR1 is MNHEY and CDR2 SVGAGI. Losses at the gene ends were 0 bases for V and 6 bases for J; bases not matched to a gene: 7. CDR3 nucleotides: TGTGCCAGCAGTTACTCGACAGGGAGAGGCGCTGAAGCTTTCTTT. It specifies CASSYSTGRGAEAFF.